The clone carrying this T cell receptor beta chain was observed a handful of times. This sample is drawn from a study of T cell changes during pregnancy in multiple sclerosis. Trimming shortened V by 0 bases and J by 1 base, and 7 bases separated the two germline ends. The CDR3 extends over 14 amino acids. The germline gives CDR1 SGHRS, CDR2 YFSETQ. Generated by immunoSEQ multiplex PCR, the TCRdb table keeps only in-frame clones and is missing some. Counted here are 70,000 to 100,000 clones, approximately 92% occurring once; the ten biggest clones make up approximately 1.4%. The sample consisted of peripheral blood, taken in the first trimester of pregnancy. The TCR sequence derives from a female donor with multiple sclerosis, enrolled in a pregnancy study. The rearrangement links TRBV5-1 to TRBJ1-1, with D possibly matching TRBD1 (6 bases). The CDR3 loop is CASSLGQANTEAFF. DNA of the CDR3: TGCGCCAGCAGCTTGGGACAGGCGAACACTGAAGCTTTCTTT.